This T cell receptor (beta chain) is drawn from a study of vaccination and CD4 T cells after COVID-19. Overall study: Nasal swab PCR had shown SARS-CoV-2 positivity in the convalescent patients (roughly 9 mild cases, one severe case). Samples were taken after vaccination, a median of approximately 72 days after dose two, with a range of 14 to 241.

This clonotype was observed a single time. Antigen unknown. An end of the junction does not agree with germline; a read error may underlie this. CDR1 is SEHNR and CDR2 is FQNEAQ in the germline V gene (reference sequence). This CDR3 is 16 amino acids long. Treatment described: approximately nine-day PBMC culture with coronavirus spike peptide pools or control peptides (ViraFEST assay). At days 3 and 7, half the medium was exchanged for fresh IL-2 medium. CD4+ T cells that had been cultured provided DNA sequenced with the Oncomine TCR Beta short-read assay. Using its own MiXCR run on the PCR reads, TCRdb lists one record per CDR3 protein. The repertoire holds around 14,000 distinct CDR3 sequences, with 55% to 75% as singletons.

V gene TRBV7-9 combines with J gene TRBJ2-7, with D possibly being TRBD2 (5 bases). The specimen sequenced was CD4+ T cells from blood, cultured in vitro. The sequence was obtained from a human donor who had recovered from COVID-19. CDR3 protein: CASGLTEGLRTYEQYF. The CDR3 nucleotides read TGTGCCAGCGGCTTAACGGAAGGACTGAGGACCTACGAACAGTACTTC.